One and the same sample provided the 4 T cell receptor beta chains below, sequenced in a study of T cells in Graves' hyperthyroidism and ophthalmopathy. RNA transcripts were the template for amplifying TCR beta CDR3 regions. Researchers ran a first-round RT-PCR on the TCR CDR3 using the HTBI primer set. TCRdb itself ran the multiplex PCR reads through MiXCR, one entry per CDR3 protein. The sample holds around 380,000 distinct CDR3 sequences, roughly 14% seen once. Sequenced: blood. The receptors come from a man aged 25-45 years with Graves' hyperthyroidism that later progressed to Graves' ophthalmopathy.

This clonotype was counted ten times or more. The CDR3 sequence: CASSSPEAGANVLTF. CDR3 nucleotide sequence: TGCGCCAGCAGCTCGCCCGAGGCTGGGGCCAACGTCCTGACTTTC. The chain has TRBV5-1 and TRBJ2-6; D call uncertain. Deletions cut 3 bases from V and 2 bases from J, with 9 bases between. In germline, CDR1 is SGHRS, CDR2 YFSETQ. The CDR3 spans 15 residues.

The chain has TRBV4-1 and TRBJ2-7, with D maybe TRBD1 (5 bases). CDR3 length equals 15 residues. V lost 0 bases to trimming and J lost 0 bases, with 9 bases between them. Germline lookup yields CDR1 MGHRA and CDR2 YSYEKL. The CDR3 is CASSQEKQVSYEQYF. The CDR3 DNA is TGCGCCAGCAGCCAAGAAAAACAGGTCTCCTACGAGCAGTACTTC.

This clonotype was counted ten times or more. The J gene is TRBJ1-5, the V gene TRBV28; D uncertain. The V gene's germline CDR1 is MDHEN and CDR2 SYDVKM. Trimming stripped 6 bases from V and 0 bases from J, with 12 bases between. The CDR3 consists of 15 residues. The CDR3 region is CASRNGRYSNQPQHF. As DNA, the CDR3 is TGTGCCAGCAGGAACGGTCGGTATAGCAATCAGCCCCAGCATTTT.

This clonotype has at least ten counts. The chain recombines TRBV24-1 with TRBJ1-5, with TRBD1 matching over 7 bases. This CDR3 has 15 amino acids. V lost 7 bases to trimming and J lost 1 base; unmatched junction nucleotides: 6. Per germline, CDR1 KGHDR and CDR2 SFDVKD. CDR3 amino acids: CATSPGGASNQPQHF. The CDR3 DNA reads TGTGCCACCAGCCCAGGGGGAGCAAGCAATCAGCCCCAGCATTTT.